A selection of T cell receptor beta chains follows, all from one sample in a study of technical replicates of blood from a handful of donors. Assay used: immunoSEQ multiplex PCR; TCRdb lists only in-frame clones, some missing. This table has 85,000 to 100,000 clones, approximately 95% appearing once. The sample consisted of T cells isolated from PBMCs. These receptors originate from a human donor in good health. Each CDR3 is given with its conserved first and last residue. A D gene is named only where the DNA matches it firmly. The size field is filled for only some rows; it gives once, few, many or a size class.

V: TRBV6-5
size: NA
D: NA
J: TRBJ1-2
CDR3: CASSVNRAANYGYTF
DNA: TGTGCCAGCAGTGTTAACAGGGCAGCTAACTATGGCTACACCTTC

V: TRBV7-9
size: NA
D: NA
J: TRBJ1-5
CDR3: CASSPGQFSNQPQHF
DNA: TGTGCCAGCAGCCCAGGACAGTTTAGCAATCAGCCCCAGCATTTT

V: TRBV28
size: NA
D: TRBD1
J: TRBJ1-2
CDR3: CASSRGTGSLGGYTF
DNA: TGTGCCAGCAGTCGGGGGACAGGGAGCTTAGGCGGCTACACCTTC

V: TRBV19
size: NA
D: NA
J: TRBJ1-1
CDR3: CASSIFREAFF
DNA: TGTGCCAGTAGTATATTCAGGGAAGCTTTCTTT

V: TRBV4-1
size: NA
D: NA
J: TRBJ1-3
CDR3: CASSQAVGLFSGNTIYF
DNA: TGCGCCAGCAGCCAAGCTGTCGGACTTTTCTCTGGAAACACCATATATTTT

V: TRBV30
size: NA
D: NA
J: TRBJ1-4
CDR3: CAWSADSGNEKLFF
DNA: TGTGCCTGGAGTGCTGACAGCGGGAATGAAAAACTGTTTTTT

V: TRBV18
size: NA
D: NA
J: TRBJ2-5
CDR3: CASSPVPAAETQYF
DNA: TGTGCCAGCTCACCGGTGCCCGCGGCGGAGACCCAGTACTTC

V: TRBV19
size: NA
D: TRBD2
J: TRBJ2-3
CDR3: CASSSGGGTDTQYF
DNA: TGTGCCAGTAGTAGCGGGGGGGGTACGGATACGCAGTATTTT

V: TRBV4-1
size: once
D: NA
J: TRBJ2-2
CDR3: CASSQESERDTGELFF
DNA: TGCGCCAGCAGCCAAGAGTCAGAGCGAGACACCGGGGAGCTGTTTTTT

V: TRBV7-8
size: NA
D: NA
J: TRBJ2-1
CDR3: CASVTLSSYNEQFF
DNA: TGTGCCAGCGTCACCCTGAGCTCCTACAATGAGCAGTTCTTC

V: TRBV6-5
size: NA
D: NA
J: TRBJ1-2
CDR3: CASSYNYNYGYTF
DNA: TGTGCCAGCAGTTACAACTATAACTATGGCTACACCTTC

V: TRBV7-9
size: NA
D: NA
J: TRBJ2-1
CDR3: CASSFGSLDSYNEQFF
DNA: TGTGCCAGCAGCTTCGGGTCCCTGGACTCCTACAATGAGCAGTTCTTC

V: TRBV7-6
size: NA
D: TRBD2
J: TRBJ2-7
CDR3: CASSLGRDYYEQYF
DNA: TGTGCCAGCAGCTTAGGGCGGGACTACTACGAGCAGTACTTC

V: TRBV28
size: NA
D: NA
J: TRBJ2-5
CDR3: CASRPPFGQYQETQYF
DNA: TGTGCCAGCAGACCTCCGTTTGGACAGTACCAAGAGACCCAGTACTTC

V: TRBV6-5
size: NA
D: NA
J: TRBJ2-5
CDR3: CASSYGAQETQYF
DNA: TGTGCCAGCAGTTACGGGGCACAAGAGACCCAGTACTTC

V: TRBV10-2
size: NA
D: NA
J: TRBJ1-5
CDR3: CASSSREGSNQPQHF
DNA: TGCGCCAGCTCGAGTAGGGAGGGAAGCAATCAGCCCCAGCATTTT

V: TRBV2
size: NA
D: TRBD2
J: TRBJ2-5
CDR3: CASTSLTGLAKTQYF
DNA: TGTGCCAGCACCTCTCTAACGGGACTAGCTAAGACCCAGTACTTC

V: TRBV27
size: NA
D: TRBD1
J: TRBJ1-4
CDR3: CASSPLAGGAFTTNEKLFF
DNA: TGTGCCAGCAGTCCTCTAGCAGGGGGCGCGTTCACAACTAATGAAAAACTGTTTTTT

V: TRBV7-3
size: NA
D: TRBD2
J: TRBJ2-2
CDR3: CASSLTSGGSTGELFF
DNA: TGTGCCAGCAGCTTGACTAGCGGGGGGAGCACCGGGGAGCTGTTTTTT

V: TRBV27
size: NA
D: NA
J: TRBJ2-6
CDR3: CASVGLSSGANVLTF
DNA: TGTGCCAGCGTTGGTTTGAGCTCTGGGGCCAACGTCCTGACTTTC

V: TRBV28
size: NA
D: TRBD1
J: TRBJ2-7
CDR3: CASSPTGIHEQYF
DNA: TGTGCCAGCAGCCCGACAGGGATCCACGAGCAGTACTTC

V: TRBV9
size: NA
D: NA
J: TRBJ2-7
CDR3: CASSVGGEAEQYF
DNA: TGTGCCAGCAGCGTAGGCGGTGAGGCTGAGCAGTACTTC

V: TRBV6-1
size: once
D: NA
J: TRBJ1-2
CDR3: CASSEAYTQTGTVF
DNA: TGTGCCAGCAGTGAAGCGTATACCCAAACGGGAACAGTATTC

V: TRBV21-1
size: NA
D: NA
J: TRBJ2-5
CDR3: CASSNRGTQYF
DNA: TGTGCCAGCAGCAACAGGGGGACCCAGTACTTC

V: TRBV5-1
size: NA
D: TRBD2
J: TRBJ2-7
CDR3: CASSPKTPTGGGQAEQYF
DNA: TGCGCCAGCAGCCCTAAGACCCCGACTGGCGGGGGGCAGGCCGAGCAGTACTTC

V: TRBV4-1
size: NA
D: TRBD2
J: TRBJ2-7
CDR3: CASSTTGLAQYEQYF
DNA: TGCGCCAGCAGCACTACGGGACTAGCGCAGTACGAGCAGTACTTC

V: TRBV30
size: NA
D: TRBD1
J: TRBJ1-2
CDR3: CAWSVFRQGYGYTF
DNA: TGTGCCTGGAGTGTATTTAGACAGGGGTATGGCTACACCTTC

V: TRBV27
size: NA
D: NA
J: TRBJ2-7
CDR3: CASSPRGVLDTYEQYF
DNA: TGTGCCAGCAGTCCACGCGGGGTTTTGGACACCTACGAGCAGTACTTC

V: TRBV6-5
size: NA
D: TRBD1
J: TRBJ1-2
CDR3: CASSYRDRFGYTF
DNA: TGTGCCAGCAGTTACCGGGACAGATTTGGCTACACCTTC

V: TRBV7-8
size: NA
D: TRBD1
J: TRBJ1-2
CDR3: CASSSGQGVDGYTF
DNA: TGTGCCAGCAGCTCCGGACAGGGTGTTGATGGCTACACCTTC

V: TRBV6-5
size: NA
D: TRBD1
J: TRBJ2-4
CDR3: CASSYSRTGGDIQYF
DNA: TGTGCCAGCAGTTACTCCCGGACAGGGGGAGACATTCAGTACTTC

V: TRBV18
size: NA
D: NA
J: TRBJ2-5
CDR3: CASSATGPQETQYF
DNA: TGTGCCAGCTCAGCGACAGGCCCTCAAGAGACCCAGTACTTC

V: TRBV7-9
size: once
D: TRBD1
J: TRBJ1-2
CDR3: CASSFPGGYGYTF
DNA: TGTGCCAGCAGCTTCCCAGGGGGCTATGGCTACACCTTC

V: TRBV29-1
size: NA
D: NA
J: TRBJ2-1
CDR3: CSVPPLFF
DNA: TGCAGCGTTCCCCCTCTGTTCTTC

V: TRBV5-4
size: NA
D: TRBD2
J: TRBJ2-1
CDR3: CASSLDSGAYNEQFF
DNA: TGTGCCAGCAGCTTGGACAGCGGGGCTTACAATGAGCAGTTCTTC

V: TRBV4-2
size: NA
D: NA
J: TRBJ2-3
CDR3: CASSQAVDGTVAGTSQFLDTQYF
DNA: TGTGCCAGCAGCCAAGCGGTTGACGGGACAGTTGCCGGGACTAGTCAGTTTCTCGATACGCAGTATTTT

V: TRBV5-1
size: NA
D: NA
J: TRBJ1-4
CDR3: CASSLRGNNEKLFF
DNA: TGCGCCAGCAGCTTGAGGGGCAATAATGAAAAACTGTTTTTT

V: TRBV5-1
size: NA
D: TRBD1
J: TRBJ1-1
CDR3: CASTRGDRSTEAFF
DNA: TGCGCCAGCACTAGGGGGGACAGGAGCACTGAAGCTTTCTTT

V: TRBV7-3
size: once
D: NA
J: TRBJ2-5
CDR3: CASSLTGLAKETQYF
DNA: TGTGCCAGCAGCTTAACGGGCCTAGCCAAAGAGACCCAGTACTTC

V: TRBV7-5
size: once
D: NA
J: TRBJ2-7
CDR3: CVRSLVPDRGNNYEQYF
DNA: TGTGTCAGAAGCTTAGTACCCGACAGGGGGAATAACTACGAGCAGTACTTC

V: TRBV2
size: NA
D: NA
J: TRBJ2-1
CDR3: CASSEQGSSYNEQFF
DNA: TGTGCCAGCAGTGAACAGGGTAGCTCCTACAATGAGCAGTTCTTC

V: TRBV19
size: NA
D: NA
J: TRBJ1-2
CDR3: CASSIMHATNYGYTF
DNA: TGTGCCAGTAGTATCATGCACGCTACTAACTATGGCTACACCTTC

V: TRBV30
size: NA
D: TRBD2
J: TRBJ2-3
CDR3: CAWSVGTSGGYTDTQYF
DNA: TGTGCCTGGAGTGTAGGGACTAGCGGGGGTTACACAGATACGCAGTATTTT

V: TRBV29-1
size: NA
D: NA
J: TRBJ2-1
CDR3: CSVEGLQFF
DNA: TGCAGCGTTGAGGGCCTTCAGTTCTTC

V: TRBV7-6
size: NA
D: TRBD1
J: TRBJ1-4
CDR3: CASSLRQGREKLFF
DNA: TGTGCCAGCAGCCTACGACAGGGGAGAGAAAAACTGTTTTTT

V: TRBV28
size: NA
D: NA
J: TRBJ1-2
CDR3: CACGGYGYTF
DNA: TGTGCTTGCGGAGGATATGGCTACACCTTC

V: TRBV19
size: NA
D: NA
J: TRBJ1-2
CDR3: CASRAGPLYGYTF
DNA: TGTGCCAGTAGGGCGGGACCCCTCTATGGCTACACCTTC

V: TRBV6-1
size: NA
D: NA
J: TRBJ2-7
CDR3: CASSDNGNYEQYF
DNA: TGTGCCAGCAGTGACAACGGGAACTACGAGCAGTACTTC

V: TRBV5-1
size: once
D: NA
J: TRBJ2-5
CDR3: CASSLVSGDGQETQYF
DNA: TGCGCCAGCAGCTTGGTTTCAGGGGATGGGCAAGAGACCCAGTACTTC

V: TRBV2
size: NA
D: NA
J: TRBJ2-1
CDR3: CASRRISGPSGEQFF
DNA: TGTGCCAGCAGGAGAATTAGTGGTCCGAGCGGCGAGCAGTTCTTC

V: TRBV14
size: NA
D: NA
J: TRBJ1-2
CDR3: CASSQAITDRNYGYTF
DNA: TGTGCCAGCAGCCAAGCAATCACGGACAGAAACTATGGCTACACCTTC

V: TRBV7-8
size: few
D: NA
J: TRBJ1-1
CDR3: CASSLRQGRTNTEAFF
DNA: TGTGCCAGCAGCTTACGCCAGGGCAGAACGAACACTGAAGCTTTCTTT

V: TRBV6-5
size: NA
D: NA
J: TRBJ1-2
CDR3: CASSYSLNYGYTF
DNA: TGTGCCAGCAGTTACTCCTTAAACTATGGCTACACCTTC

V: TRBV5-1
size: NA
D: TRBD2
J: TRBJ2-1
CDR3: CASSLGSGINEQFF
DNA: TGCGCCAGCAGCTTGGGTAGCGGGATCAATGAGCAGTTCTTC

V: TRBV27
size: once
D: TRBD2
J: TRBJ2-7
CDR3: CASSLGGSGNSYEQYF
DNA: TGTGCCAGCAGTTTAGGGGGTAGCGGGAACTCCTACGAGCAGTACTTC

V: TRBV27
size: NA
D: TRBD2
J: TRBJ2-7
CDR3: CASSWSSGTGYEQYF
DNA: TGTGCCAGCAGTTGGAGTAGCGGGACCGGGTACGAGCAGTACTTC